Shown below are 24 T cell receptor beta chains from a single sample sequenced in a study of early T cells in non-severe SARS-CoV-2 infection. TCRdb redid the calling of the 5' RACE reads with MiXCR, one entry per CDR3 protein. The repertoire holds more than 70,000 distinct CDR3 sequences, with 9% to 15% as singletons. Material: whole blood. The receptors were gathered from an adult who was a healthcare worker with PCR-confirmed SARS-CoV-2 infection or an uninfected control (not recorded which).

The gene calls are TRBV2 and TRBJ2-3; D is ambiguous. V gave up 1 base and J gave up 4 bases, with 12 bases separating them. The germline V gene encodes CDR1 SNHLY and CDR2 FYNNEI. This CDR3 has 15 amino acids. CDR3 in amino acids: CASSEVAGSPDTQYF. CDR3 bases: TGTGCCAGCAGTGAAGTGGCAGGATCTCCAGATACGCAGTATTTT.

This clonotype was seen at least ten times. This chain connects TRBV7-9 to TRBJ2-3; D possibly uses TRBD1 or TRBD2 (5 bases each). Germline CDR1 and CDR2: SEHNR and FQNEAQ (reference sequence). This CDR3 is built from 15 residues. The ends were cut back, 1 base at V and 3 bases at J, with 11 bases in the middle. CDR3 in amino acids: CASSLDGGSTDTQYF. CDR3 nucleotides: TGTGCCAGCAGCTTAGATGGGGGTTCAACAGATACGCAGTATTTT.

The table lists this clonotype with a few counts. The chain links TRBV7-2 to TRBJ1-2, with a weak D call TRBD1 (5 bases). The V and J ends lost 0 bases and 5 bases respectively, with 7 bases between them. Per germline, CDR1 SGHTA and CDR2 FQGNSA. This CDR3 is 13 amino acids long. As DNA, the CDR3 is TGTGCCAGCAGCTTAGCGACAGCATATGGCTACACCTTC. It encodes CASSLATAYGYTF.

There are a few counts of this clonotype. The CDR3 region is CASSMGLAGKETQYF. In nucleotides, the CDR3 is TGTGCCAGCAGCATGGGACTAGCGGGAAAAGAGACCCAGTACTTC. This chain connects TRBV11-3 to TRBJ2-5, with 13 nucleotides matching TRBD2. CDR1 SGHNT and CDR2 YENEEA come from the germline V gene. The CDR3 covers 15 residues. The J segment lost 3 bases and the V segment lost 5 bases, leaving 3 bases of the junction unmatched.

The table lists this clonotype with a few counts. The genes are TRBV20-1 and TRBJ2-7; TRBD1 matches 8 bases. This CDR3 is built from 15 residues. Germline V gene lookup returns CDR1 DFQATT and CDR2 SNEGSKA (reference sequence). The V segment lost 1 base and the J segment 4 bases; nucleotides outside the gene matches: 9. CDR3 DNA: TGCAGTGCTAGAGCCTCAGGGGGCTCTTTTTACGAGCAGTACTTC. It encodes CSARASGGSFYEQYF.

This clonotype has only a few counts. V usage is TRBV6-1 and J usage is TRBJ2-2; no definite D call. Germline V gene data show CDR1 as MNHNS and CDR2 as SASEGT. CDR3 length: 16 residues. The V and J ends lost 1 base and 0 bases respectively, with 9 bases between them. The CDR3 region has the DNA TGTGCCAGCAGTGAAGGGCTGGGCCCGAACACCGGGGAGCTGTTTTTT. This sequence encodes CASSEGLGPNTGELFF.

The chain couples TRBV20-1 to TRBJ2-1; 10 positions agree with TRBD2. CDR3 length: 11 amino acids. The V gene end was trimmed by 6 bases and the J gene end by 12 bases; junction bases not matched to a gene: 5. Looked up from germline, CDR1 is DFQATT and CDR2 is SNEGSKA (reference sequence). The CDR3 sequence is CSAGAGGLQFF. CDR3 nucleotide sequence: TGCAGTGCGGGAGCGGGAGGGCTGCAGTTCTTC.

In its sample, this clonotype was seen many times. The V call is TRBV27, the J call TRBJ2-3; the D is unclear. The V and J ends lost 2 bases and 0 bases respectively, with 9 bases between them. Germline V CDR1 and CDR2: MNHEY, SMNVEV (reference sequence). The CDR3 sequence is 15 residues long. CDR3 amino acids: CASSLTDPSTDTQYF. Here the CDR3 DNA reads TGTGCCAGCAGTTTAACGGACCCAAGCACAGATACGCAGTATTTT.

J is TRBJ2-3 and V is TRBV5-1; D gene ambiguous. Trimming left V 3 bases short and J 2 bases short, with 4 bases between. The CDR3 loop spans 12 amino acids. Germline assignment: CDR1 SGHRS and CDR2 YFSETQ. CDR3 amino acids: CASSSHTDTQYF. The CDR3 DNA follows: TGCGCCAGCAGCTCCCACACAGATACGCAGTATTTT. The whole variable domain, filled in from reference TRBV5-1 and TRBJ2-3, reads KAGVTQTPRYLIKTRGQQVTLSCSPISGHRSVSWYQQTPGQGLQFLFEYFSETQRNKGNFPGRFSGRQFSNSRSEMNVSTLELGDSALYLCASSSHTDTQYFGPGTRLTVL.

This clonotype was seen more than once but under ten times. The CDR3, as DNA: TGTGCCAGCAGTAATACAGGGCGTAAAGCTTTCTTT. Translating gives CASSNTGRKAFF. The rearrangement links TRBV6-6 to TRBJ1-1; tentatively, D is TRBD1 (6 bases). V lost 5 bases, J lost 9 bases, and 13 bases lay in between. CDR3 length equals 12 residues. CDR1 and CDR2 (germline): MNHNY, SVGAGI (reference sequence).

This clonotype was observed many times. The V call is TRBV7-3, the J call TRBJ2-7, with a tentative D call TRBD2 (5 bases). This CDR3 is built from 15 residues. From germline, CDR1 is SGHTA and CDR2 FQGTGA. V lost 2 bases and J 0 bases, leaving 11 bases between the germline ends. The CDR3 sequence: CASSLLATSSYEQYF. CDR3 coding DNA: TGTGCCAGCAGCTTACTAGCAACTAGCTCCTACGAGCAGTACTTC. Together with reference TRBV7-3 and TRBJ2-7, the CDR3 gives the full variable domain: GAGVSQTPSNKVTEKGKYVELRCDPISGHTALYWYRQSLGQGPEFLIYFQGTGAADDSGLPNDRFFAVRPEGSVSTLKIQRTERGDSAVYLCASSLLATSSYEQYFGPGTRLTVT.

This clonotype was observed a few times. The DNA of the CDR3 is TGTGCCACCAGCAGAGAGGAGTCCACAGATACGCAGTATTTT. Encoded protein: CATSREESTDTQYF. The chain has TRBV15 and TRBJ2-3; no reliable D call. The CDR3 extends over 14 amino acids. The ends were cut back, 0 bases at V and 2 bases at J, with 6 bases in the middle. Germline V gene sequence: CDR1 LNHNV, CDR2 YYDKDF (reference sequence).

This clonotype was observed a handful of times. CDR3 nucleotides: TGTGCCAGCAGCCCATTGGCGGGGAATCACAACGAGCAGTACTTC. This gives the protein CASSPLAGNHNEQYF. V is TRBV7-2 and J is TRBJ2-7; maybe TRBD2 (6 bases). The V gene lost 5 bases and the J gene lost 5 bases, with 19 bases spanning the gap. CDR3 size: 15 residues. The germline V gene has CDR1 SGHTA and CDR2 FQGNSA.

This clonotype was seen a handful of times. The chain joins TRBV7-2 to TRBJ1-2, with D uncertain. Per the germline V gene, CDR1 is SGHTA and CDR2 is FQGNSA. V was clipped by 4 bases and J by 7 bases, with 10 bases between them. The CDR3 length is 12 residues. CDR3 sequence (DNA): TGTGCCAGCAGCTCAGGTCAGAGTGGCTACACCTTC. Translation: CASSSGQSGYTF. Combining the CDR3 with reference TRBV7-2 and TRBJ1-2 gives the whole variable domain GAGVSQSPSNKVTEKGKDVELRCDPISGHTALYWYRQSLGQGLEFLIYFQGNSAPDKSGLPSDRFSAERTGGSVSTLTIQRTQQEDSAVYLCASSSGQSGYTFGSGTRLTVV.

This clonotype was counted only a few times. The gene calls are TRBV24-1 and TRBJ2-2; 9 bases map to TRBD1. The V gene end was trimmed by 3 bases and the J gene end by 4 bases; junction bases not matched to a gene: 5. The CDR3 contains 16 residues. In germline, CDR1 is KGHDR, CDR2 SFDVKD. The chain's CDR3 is CATSDTGTGITGELFF. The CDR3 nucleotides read TGTGCCACCAGTGATACCGGGACAGGGATCACCGGGGAGCTGTTTTTT.

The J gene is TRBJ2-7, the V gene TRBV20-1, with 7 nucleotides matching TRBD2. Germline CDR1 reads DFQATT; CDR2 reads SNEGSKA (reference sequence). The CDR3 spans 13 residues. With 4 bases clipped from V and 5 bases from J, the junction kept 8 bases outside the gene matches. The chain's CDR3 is CSANGLENDEQYF. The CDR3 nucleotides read TGCAGTGCTAACGGACTAGAGAACGACGAGCAGTACTTC.

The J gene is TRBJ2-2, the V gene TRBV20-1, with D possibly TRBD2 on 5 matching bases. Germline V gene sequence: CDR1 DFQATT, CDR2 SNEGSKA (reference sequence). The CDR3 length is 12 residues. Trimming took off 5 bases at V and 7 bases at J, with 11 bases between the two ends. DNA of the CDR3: TGCAGTGCTTACCCCGGGATCGGGGAGCTGTTTTTT. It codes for CSAYPGIGELFF.

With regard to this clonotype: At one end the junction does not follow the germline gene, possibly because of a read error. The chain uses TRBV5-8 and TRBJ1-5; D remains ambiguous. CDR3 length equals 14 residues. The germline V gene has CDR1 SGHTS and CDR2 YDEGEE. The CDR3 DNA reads TGTGCCAGCAGCTTGTACTGGAACAATCAGCGCCAGCATTTT. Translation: CASSLYWNNQRQHF. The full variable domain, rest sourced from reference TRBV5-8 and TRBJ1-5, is EAGVTQSPTHLIKTRGQQATLRCSPISGHTSVYWYQQALGLGLQFLLWYDEGEERNRGNFPPRFSGRQFPNYSSELNVNALELEDSALYLCASSLYWNNQRQHFGDGTRLSIL.

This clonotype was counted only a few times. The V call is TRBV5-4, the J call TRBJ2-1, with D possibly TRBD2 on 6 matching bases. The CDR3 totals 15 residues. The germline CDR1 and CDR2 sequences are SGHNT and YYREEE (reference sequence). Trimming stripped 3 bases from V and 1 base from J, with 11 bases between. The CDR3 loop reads CASSSSVLSYNEQFF. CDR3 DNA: TGTGCCAGCAGCTCTAGCGTTCTATCCTACAATGAGCAGTTCTTC.

DNA of the CDR3: TGCAGCGTTGCGGGAGCGGGAGGGGACTACACAGATACGCAGTATTTT. Protein sequence: CSVAGAGGDYTDTQYF. The chain links TRBV29-1 to TRBJ2-3; 10 bases fit TRBD2. With V trimmed by 4 bases and J by 2 bases, 9 bases remained unmatched. Germline values: CDR1 SQVTM, CDR2 ANQGSEA. The CDR3 consists of 16 residues.

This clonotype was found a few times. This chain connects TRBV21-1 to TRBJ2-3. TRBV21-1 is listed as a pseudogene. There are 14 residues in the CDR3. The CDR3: CASSVAGVSDTQYF. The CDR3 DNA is TGTGCCAGCAGTGTCGCTGGGGTCTCAGATACGCAGTATTTT.

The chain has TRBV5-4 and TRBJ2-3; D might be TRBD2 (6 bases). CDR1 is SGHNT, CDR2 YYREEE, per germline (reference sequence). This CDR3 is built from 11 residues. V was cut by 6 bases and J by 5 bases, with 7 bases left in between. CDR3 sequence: CASKGGDTQYF. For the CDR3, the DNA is TGTGCCAGCAAGGGAGGAGATACGCAGTATTTT.

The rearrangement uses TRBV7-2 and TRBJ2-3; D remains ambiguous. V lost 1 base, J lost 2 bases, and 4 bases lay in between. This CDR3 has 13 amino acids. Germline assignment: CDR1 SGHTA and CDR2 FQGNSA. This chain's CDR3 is CASSLESTDTQYF. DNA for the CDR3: TGTGCCAGCAGCTTAGAGTCCACAGATACGCAGTATTTT.

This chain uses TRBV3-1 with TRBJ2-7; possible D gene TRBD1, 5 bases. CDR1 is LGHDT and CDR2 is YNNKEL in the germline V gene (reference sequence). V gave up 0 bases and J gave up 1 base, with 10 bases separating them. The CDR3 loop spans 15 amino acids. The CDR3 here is CASSQDSTASYEQYF. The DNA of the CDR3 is TGTGCCAGCAGCCAAGACTCGACAGCTTCCTACGAGCAGTACTTC.